One sample yielded the 7 T cell receptor beta chains listed below, sequenced in a study of blood T cell repertoires in COVID-19. Measured with immunoSEQ multiplex PCR; TCRdb has only the in-frame clones, and not every one. The table shows approximately 50,000 clones, with more than 80% occurring only once. Sample: peripheral blood. The origin of the receptors is a man aged 60-69 years with COVID-19, enrolled during active disease.

J is TRBJ2-2 and V is TRBV2, with D possibly TRBD2 on 5 matching bases. The CDR3 totals 14 residues. Germline CDR1 and CDR2: SNHLY and FYNNEI. V lost 11 bases and J 4 bases, leaving 17 bases between the germline ends. The CDR3 region is CAGRADSTTGELFF. The CDR3 DNA sequence: TGTGCCGGGAGAGCGGATTCGACCACCGGGGAGCTGTTTTTT.

The chain uses TRBV7-2 and TRBJ1-3; D remains unclear. The CDR3 runs 16 residues. Germline V gives CDR1 SGHTA, CDR2 FQGNSA. V gave up 4 bases and J gave up 0 bases, with 13 bases separating them. CDR3 sequence: CASSYAPRGSGNTIYF. The CDR3 nucleotides read TGTGCCAGCAGCTACGCGCCGCGAGGCTCTGGAAACACCATATATTTT.

The gene calls are TRBV10-1 and TRBJ1-5; D remains ambiguous. The CDR3 covers 13 residues. CDR1 WNHNN and CDR2 SYGVQD come from the germline V gene (reference sequence). Trimming left V 6 bases short and J 4 bases short, with 10 bases between. CDR3 sequence: CASRARRNQPQHF. CDR3 in DNA: TGCGCCAGCAGGGCCCGGAGGAATCAGCCCCAGCATTTT.

The V gene is TRBV15, the J gene TRBJ1-4; D not certain. CDR3 length equals 15 residues. Germline CDR1 is LNHNV and CDR2 is YYDKDF (reference sequence). The ends were cut back, 0 bases at V and 8 bases at J, with 13 bases in the middle. The CDR3 loop reads CATSRDRGREEKLFF. For the CDR3, the DNA is TGTGCCACCAGCAGAGATCGAGGGCGGGAGGAAAAACTGTTTTTT.

V gene TRBV11-3 combines with J gene TRBJ2-3; 10 bases match TRBD1. CDR1 SGHNT and CDR2 YENEEA come from the germline V gene. The CDR3 is 16 amino acids. Trimming took 5 bases from V and 3 from J; bases not matched to a gene: 8. The CDR3 nucleotides read TGTGCCAGCAGCCGGACCGGGACAGGGGTTACAGATACGCAGTATTTT. Amino acid sequence: CASSRTGTGVTDTQYF.

The V call is TRBV5-8, the J call TRBJ2-6, with 7 bases fitting TRBD1. The CDR3 extends over 17 amino acids. Per the germline V gene, CDR1 is SGHTS and CDR2 is YDEGEE. V was clipped by 2 bases and J by 0 bases; unmatched bases: 5. In nucleotides, the CDR3 is TGTGCCAGCAGCTTAGGACAGGACAGCTCTGGGGCCAACGTCCTGACTTTC. Translation gives CASSLGQDSSGANVLTF. Variable domain in full (rest from reference TRBV5-8 and TRBJ2-6): EAGVTQSPTHLIKTRGQQATLRCSPISGHTSVYWYQQALGLGLQFLLWYDEGEERNRGNFPPRFSGRQFPNYSSELNVNALELEDSALYLCASSLGQDSSGANVLTFGAGSRLTVL.

Here the CDR3 DNA reads TGTGCCAGCAGCCCCGGACAGGGAGGAATAACCCCTGGAAACACCATATATTTT. It codes for CASSPGQGGITPGNTIYF. J is TRBJ1-3 and V is TRBV4-2; 8 bases are a match to TRBD1. The CDR3 spans 18 residues. Germline CDR1 LGHNA, CDR2 YNFKEQ. Trimming at V came to 4 bases and at J to 2 bases, leaving 13 bases not matched to a gene.